The table lists the clone carrying this T cell receptor (beta chain) with many counts. The sample comes from a study of low-dose radiotherapy and immunotherapy resistance in tumors. The wider study: Every two weeks patients got nivolumab 240 mg flat dose, plus ipilimumab 1 mg/kg every six weeks, intravenously.

Indicated time point: before trial treatment. As a condition of eligibility, patients had advanced solid tumors lacking tumor-infiltrating lymphocytes. Primers targeting TRAV and TRBV primed first-strand cDNA, covering alpha and beta chains. TCRs underwent about 22 PCR cycles of amplification with a constant-region primer and V-primer adapter. TCRdb passed the reads through MiXCR, listing each CDR3 protein once. The repertoire holds about 71,000 distinct CDR3 sequences, with 31% as singletons. This CDR3 is 14 amino acids long. Trimming cost V 5 bases and J 5 bases, with 12 bases left between them. Germline loops: CDR1 SGHTA, CDR2 FQGNSA.

The sequences come from PBMCs, collected before treatment. The chain recombines TRBV7-2 with TRBJ1-4; no reliable D call. The TCR sequence derives from a female donor with ovarian cancer. CDR3 sequence reads: CASSLRRANEKLFF. The CDR3 DNA reads TGTGCCAGCAGCCTAAGACGGGCAAATGAAAAACTGTTTTTT.